The rows below give T cell receptor beta chains drawn from one sample of a study of blood T cell repertoires in COVID-19. TCRdb's copy holds only in-frame clones and misses some; the assay was immunoSEQ multiplex PCR. This sample carries 80,000 to 100,000 clones, 65% to 85% of them seen once, and the ten largest clones take 4% to 5.5%. Material for sequencing was peripheral blood. The receptors derive from a man aged 60 to 75 with acute or convalescent COVID-19. Each CDR3 is given with its conserved first and last residue. The D gene is left open where the match is weak. The size of a clone is reported for some rows only, either as once, few or many, or as a class for expanded clones.

D gene,V gene,clone size,J gene,CDR3 DNA,CDR3 protein
TRBD2,TRBV7-2,NA,TRBJ2-3,TGTGCCAGCACCTCCCCCGGTGGGGGGGGTCGGGATACGCAGTATTTT,CASTSPGGGGRDTQYF
NA,TRBV18,few,TRBJ1-3,TGTGCCAGCTCACCGCTCCAGGTGGCAAACACCATATATTTT,CASSPLQVANTIYF
TRBD2,TRBV15,NA,TRBJ2-1,TGTGCCACCAGCTCTACTCGACTAGCGGGAGGGTCCTACAATGAGCAGTTCTTC,CATSSTRLAGGSYNEQFF
TRBD2,TRBV18,few,TRBJ2-7,TGTGCCAGCTCACCAAGTGGACTAGCGGGGACTTACGAGCAGTACTTC,CASSPSGLAGTYEQYF
NA,TRBV6-5,once,TRBJ2-2,TGTGCCAGCAGTTACGGGCACAGGGCCACCGGGGAGCTGTTTTTT,CASSYGHRATGELFF
NA,TRBV2,NA,TRBJ2-1,TGTGCCAGCGACGAGGACGGGGACAATGAGCAGTTCTTC,CASDEDGDNEQFF
NA,TRBV19,NA,TRBJ1-5,TGTGCCAGTAGTATAGAAGGTAGGGGACAGCCCCAGCATTTT,CASSIEGRGQPQHF
NA,TRBV28,NA,TRBJ1-2,TGTGCCAGCAGTACACAACCCTTCTATGGCTACACCTTC,CASSTQPFYGYTF
NA,TRBV6-2/TRBV6-3,NA,TRBJ2-1,TGTGCCAGCAGTTACTTAGCGGAGGCGGGTGAGCAGTTCTTC,CASSYLAEAGEQFF
TRBD2,TRBV5-1,NA,TRBJ2-7,TGCGCCAGCAGCTTGGCCGGGGGGGGCACGTACGAGCAGTACTTC,CASSLAGGGTYEQYF
TRBD1,TRBV6-6,NA,TRBJ2-7,TGTGCCAGCAGTTATGGGACAGACACCTACGAGCAGTACTTC,CASSYGTDTYEQYF
NA,TRBV6-1,NA,TRBJ1-4,TGTGCCAGCAGTGACAGGGGTGGAGAAAAACTGTTTTTT,CASSDRGGEKLFF
NA,TRBV7-6,NA,TRBJ2-3,TGTGCCAGCAGCTTAGTAGGCGGGATGAGCACAGATACGCAGTATTTT,CASSLVGGMSTDTQYF
NA,TRBV7-2,NA,TRBJ1-1,TGTGCCAGCAGCTTGACAGGCGACACTGAAGCTTTCTTT,CASSLTGDTEAFF
NA,TRBV5-4,NA,TRBJ1-1,TGTGCCAGCAGCCGCGACAGGACCCGCGACACTGAAGCTTTCTTT,CASSRDRTRDTEAFF
TRBD2,TRBV13,NA,TRBJ2-3,TGTGCCAGCAGCTTACTACTAGCGGGAGCCTACACAGATACGCAGTATTTT,CASSLLLAGAYTDTQYF
TRBD1,TRBV18,NA,TRBJ1-2,TGTGCCAGCTCACCACCTGGAGGGGGCGCGGACTATGGCTACACCTTC,CASSPPGGGADYGYTF
TRBD2,TRBV7-9,NA,TRBJ2-3,TGTGCCAGCAGCTCCTGGACTAGGGGTACGCAGTATTTT,CASSSWTRGTQYF
NA,TRBV25-1,NA,TRBJ1-3,TGTGCCAGCAGTGAGGCGGGACTCTCTGGAAACACCATATATTTT,CASSEAGLSGNTIYF
NA,TRBV6-6,NA,TRBJ2-1,TGTGCCAGCAGTACCCCCAGGGCGGGAAGGTTCAATGAGCAGTTCTTC,CASSTPRAGRFNEQFF
TRBD1,TRBV7-6,NA,TRBJ2-5,TGTGCCAGCAGCTTAGGTTTCAGGGGGCAGGAGACCCAGTACTTC,CASSLGFRGQETQYF
TRBD2,TRBV5-1,once,TRBJ2-5,TGCGCCAGCAGCGGGGCTCTCGGCGGGAGTATCCAAGAGACCCAGTACTTC,CASSGALGGSIQETQYF
NA,TRBV5-4,NA,TRBJ2-7,TGTGCCAGCAGCTCCTACAGGGACTCCTACGAGCAGTACTTC,CASSSYRDSYEQYF
TRBD2,TRBV4-1,NA,TRBJ2-7,TGCGCCAGCAGCCAAGTAGGACTAGCGGGGGACGAGCAGTACTTC,CASSQVGLAGDEQYF
NA,TRBV27,NA,TRBJ2-1,TGTGCCAGCAGTTATACAGGCGGACCTGGGAATGAGCAGTTCTTC,CASSYTGGPGNEQFF
TRBD2,TRBV10-3,few,TRBJ2-3,TGTGCCATCAGTGAGTCGGGGGGAGGGAACGCAGATACGCAGTATTTT,CAISESGGGNADTQYF
TRBD1,TRBV5-4,NA,TRBJ2-2,TGTGCCAGCAGCCGGGGACAGCAGAACACCGGGGAGCTGTTTTTT,CASSRGQQNTGELFF
NA,TRBV15,NA,TRBJ2-2,TGTGCCACCAGCAGACAGTACACCGGGGAGCTGTTTTTT,CATSRQYTGELFF
TRBD2,TRBV7-2,NA,TRBJ2-5,TGTGCCAGCAGCTTAGGACTGGCGGGAGCGAACCGAGAGACCCAGTACTTC,CASSLGLAGANRETQYF
TRBD1,TRBV5-1,NA,TRBJ2-5,TGCGCCAGCAGCTTACAGGGGGCAATGGAAGAGACCCAGTACTTC,CASSLQGAMEETQYF
NA,TRBV9,NA,TRBJ2-7,TGTGCCAGCAGCACCGATAGAGGGGAGCAGTACTTC,CASSTDRGEQYF
TRBD1,TRBV4-3,NA,TRBJ2-7,TGCGCCAGCAGCCAAGAAGACAGGGGATCCTACGAGCAGTACTTC,CASSQEDRGSYEQYF
TRBD2,TRBV4-1,few,TRBJ2-3,TGCGCCAGCAGCCAAGGTGGCGGTCGCGGGGGGTTCGCAGATACGCAGTATTTT,CASSQGGGRGGFADTQYF
TRBD1,TRBV7-9,NA,TRBJ1-1,TGTGCCAGCAGCTTAGGGACAGGGTGGGGTACTGAAGCTTTCTTT,CASSLGTGWGTEAFF
NA,TRBV29-1,once,TRBJ2-7,TGCAGCGTTTTGGACAATAACCCGTACGAGCAGTACTTC,CSVLDNNPYEQYF
NA,TRBV4-1,NA,TRBJ1-4,TGCGCCAGCAGCCAGTGGGGGACACCCCAACTAGGTGAAAAACTGTTTTTT,CASSQWGTPQLGEKLFF
NA,TRBV27,NA,TRBJ2-7,TGTGCCAGCAGAAGATTCAGGGCTTCCTACGAGCAGTACTTC,CASRRFRASYEQYF
TRBD2,TRBV9,NA,TRBJ2-5,TGTGCCAGCAGCGCCCCTAGCGGGGGGTGGCAAGAGACCCAGTACTTC,CASSAPSGGWQETQYF
TRBD2,TRBV27,NA,TRBJ2-2,TGTGCCAGCAGTTGGGGTTTGGGACTAGCGGGAGGGCCGGGGACCGGGGAGCTGTTTTTT,CASSWGLGLAGGPGTGELFF
NA,TRBV4-3,few,TRBJ2-7,TGCGCCAGCAGCCCCGAAGACAGTTCCTACGAGCAGTACTTC,CASSPEDSSYEQYF
TRBD1,TRBV5-4,many,TRBJ2-1,TGTGCCAGCAGCTTATACGGACAGGGCTCCTACAATGAGCAGTTCTTC,CASSLYGQGSYNEQFF
NA,TRBV6-2/TRBV6-3,NA,TRBJ2-5,TGTGCCAGCAGTTACCTGGGGGGGACCCAGTACTTC,CASSYLGGTQYF
NA,TRBV7-3,NA,TRBJ2-3,TGTGCCAGCAGCTTATTGGGGGGTGTTACGAAGGCAGATACGCAGTATTTT,CASSLLGGVTKADTQYF
NA,TRBV24-1,few,TRBJ1-5,TGTGCCACCAGTGGGAGGGAGATTCAGCCCCAGCATTTT,CATSGREIQPQHF
NA,TRBV28,NA,TRBJ1-2,TGTGCCAGCAGTTTCGATTTCGGAAAGATTCAAACCGGCGGGTATGGCTACACCTTC,CASSFDFGKIQTGGYGYTF
TRBD1,TRBV6-6,NA,TRBJ2-7,TGTGCCAGCAATACCGGGACAGGATCCTACGAGCAGTACTTC,CASNTGTGSYEQYF
NA,TRBV7-3,NA,TRBJ2-1,TGTGCCAGCAGCTCTAGTCCCAATGAGCAGTTCTTC,CASSSSPNEQFF
NA,TRBV7-8,once,TRBJ2-7,TGTGCCAGCAGCCCTTTTACAGACAAAAAACGGTCCTACGAGCAGTACTTC,CASSPFTDKKRSYEQYF
NA,TRBV2,NA,TRBJ1-2,TGTGCCAGCACAAGAAGGGGGAAGAGGGTCTGGGGCTACACCTTC,CASTRRGKRVWGYTF
TRBD1,TRBV27,NA,TRBJ1-3,TGTGCCAGCAGTTCTACAGGGGACGGAAACACCATATATTTT,CASSSTGDGNTIYF
TRBD1,TRBV6-5,NA,TRBJ2-7,TGTGCCAGCACCTGGGACAGGTCCTACGAGCAGTACTTC,CASTWDRSYEQYF
NA,TRBV9,NA,TRBJ1-3,TGTGCCAGCGCTACAGGGACCTCTGGAAACACCATATATTTT,CASATGTSGNTIYF
NA,TRBV11-1,NA,TRBJ2-2,TGTGCCAGCAGCTTAAACCAGGGGAACACCGGGGAGCTGTTTTTT,CASSLNQGNTGELFF
TRBD1,TRBV5-5,few,TRBJ1-5,TGTGCCAGCAGTCCTGCCCAGACAGGGAATCAGCCCCAGCATTTT,CASSPAQTGNQPQHF